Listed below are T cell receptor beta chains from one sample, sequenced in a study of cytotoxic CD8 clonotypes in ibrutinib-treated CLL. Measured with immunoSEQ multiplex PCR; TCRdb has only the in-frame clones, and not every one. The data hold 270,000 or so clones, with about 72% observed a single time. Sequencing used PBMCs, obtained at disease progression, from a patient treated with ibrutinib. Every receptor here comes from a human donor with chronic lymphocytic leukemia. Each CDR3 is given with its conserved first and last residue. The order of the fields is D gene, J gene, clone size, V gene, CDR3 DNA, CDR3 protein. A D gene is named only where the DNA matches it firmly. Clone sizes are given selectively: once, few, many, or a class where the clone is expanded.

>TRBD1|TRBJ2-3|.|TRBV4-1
TGCGCCAGCAGCCAAGAAGTCAGGGGGTCAGATACGCAGTATTTT
CASSQEVRGSDTQYF
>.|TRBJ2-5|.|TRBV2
TGTGCCAGCAGTGCGCCCAGCCGGGAGACCCAGTACTTC
CASSAPSRETQYF
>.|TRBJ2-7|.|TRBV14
TGTGCCAGCAGCCAAGATCCGTCGGGGCATCCCTACGAGCAGTACTTC
CASSQDPSGHPYEQYF
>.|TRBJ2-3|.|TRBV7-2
TGTGCCAGCAGCTCCGAGGTTCCAGATACGCAGTATTTT
CASSSEVPDTQYF
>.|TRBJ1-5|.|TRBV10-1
TGCGCCAGCAACCCAAAGTTGACCAGGGGTCAGCCCCAGCATTTT
CASNPKLTRGQPQHF
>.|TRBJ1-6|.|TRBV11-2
TGTGCCAGCAGCGATACAGCGGATTCACCCCTCCACTTT
CASSDTADSPLHF
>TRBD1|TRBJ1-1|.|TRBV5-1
TGCGCCAGCAGCCCCATAGGACAGGGTAGAACTGAAGCTTTCTTT
CASSPIGQGRTEAFF
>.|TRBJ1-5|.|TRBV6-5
TGTGCCAGCAGTTGGGGACACTTAACGGTGGATCAGCCCCAGCATTTT
CASSWGHLTVDQPQHF
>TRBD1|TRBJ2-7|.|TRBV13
TGTGCCAGCAGCTTACTCGGACAGGGGGCCTACGAGCAGTACTTC
CASSLLGQGAYEQYF
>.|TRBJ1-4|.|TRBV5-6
TGTGCCAGCAGCCGACAGGTTCTGAATGAAAAACTGTTTTTT
CASSRQVLNEKLFF
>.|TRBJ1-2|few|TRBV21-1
TGTGCCAGCAGAAGGACCTATGGCTACACCTTC
CASRRTYGYTF
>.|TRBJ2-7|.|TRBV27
TGTGCCAGCAGTTTACAGGGGGGTTACGAGCAGTACTTC
CASSLQGGYEQYF
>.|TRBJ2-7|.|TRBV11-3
TGTGCCAGCAGCTTACAGGGGTCCTACGAGCAGTACTTC
CASSLQGSYEQYF
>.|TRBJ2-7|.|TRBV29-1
TGCAGCGTTGAAGGGGGGGTCGGGTCCTACGAGCAGTACTTC
CSVEGGVGSYEQYF
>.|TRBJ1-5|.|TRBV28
TGTGCCAGCAGTTTACCCCCCGCGGCTAAGCCCCAGCATTTT
CASSLPPAAKPQHF
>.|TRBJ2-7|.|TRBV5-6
TGTGCCAGCAGCTTGGTAGGCACAGTAATAGCCGACGAGCAGTACTTC
CASSLVGTVIADEQYF
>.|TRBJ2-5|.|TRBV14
TGTGCCAGCAGCCAAGCTCTTTCTTTGCGGACGCAGACCCAGTACTTC
CASSQALSLRTQTQYF
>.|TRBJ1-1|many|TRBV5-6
TGTGCCAGCAGTTTCGACATTACTGAAGCTTTCTTT
CASSFDITEAFF
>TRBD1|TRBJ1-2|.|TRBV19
TGTGCCAGTAGTCTCAACCCGGGACAGTATTCCAGAGGCTACACCTTC
CASSLNPGQYSRGYTF
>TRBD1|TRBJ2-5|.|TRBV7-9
TGTGCCAGCAGCTTACGGAGCAGGGGGAAAGCAGAGGAGACCCAGTACTTC
CASSLRSRGKAEETQYF
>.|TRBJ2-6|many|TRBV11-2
TGTGCCAGCAGCCCGCAGTACTCTGGGGCCAACGTCCTGACTTTC
CASSPQYSGANVLTF
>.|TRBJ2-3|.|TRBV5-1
TGCGCCAGCAGCTTGGTCCTAGGGGCCAGTGATACGCAGTATTTT
CASSLVLGASDTQYF
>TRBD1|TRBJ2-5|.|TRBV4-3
TGCGCCAGCAGCCAAGATGGGGACAGGGTACGGGAGACCCAGTACTTC
CASSQDGDRVRETQYF
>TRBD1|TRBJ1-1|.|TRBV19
TGTGCCAGTAGTATCGGGACAGGGGTAGGCACTGAAGCTTTCTTT
CASSIGTGVGTEAFF
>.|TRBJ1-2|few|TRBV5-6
TGTGCCAGCAGCGGGCCGCGAGGGGGCTACACCTTC
CASSGPRGGYTF
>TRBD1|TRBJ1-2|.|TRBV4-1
TGCGCCAGCAGCCCGCAGGGACAGATGATCCTCTATGGCTACACCTTC
CASSPQGQMILYGYTF
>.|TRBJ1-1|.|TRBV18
TGTGCCAGCTCCGGAGTCACCTGGCGTACTGAAGCTTTCTTT
CASSGVTWRTEAFF
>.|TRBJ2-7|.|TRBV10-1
TGCGCCAGCAGTGAGAGGGGGGGAGAGCAGTACTTC
CASSERGGEQYF
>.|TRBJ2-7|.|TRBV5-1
TGCGCCAGCAGCTTGGGGTTGGGCGCTTCTTACGAGCAGTACTTC
CASSLGLGASYEQYF
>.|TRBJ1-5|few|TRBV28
TGTGCCAGCAGTACCCTCGGTCAGCCCCAGCATTTT
CASSTLGQPQHF
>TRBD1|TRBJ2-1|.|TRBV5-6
TGTGCCAGCAGCCTGGGACAGGGGGTCTTCAATGAGCAGTTCTTC
CASSLGQGVFNEQFF
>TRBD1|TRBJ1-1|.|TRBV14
TGTGCCAGCAGCCTCACAGGGGACACTGAAGCTTTCTTT
CASSLTGDTEAFF